These T cell receptor beta chains were read from a single sample in a study of T cell changes during pregnancy in multiple sclerosis. Assay: immunoSEQ multiplex PCR; the TCRdb copy retains only in-frame clones and omits some. The sample lists tens of thousands of clones, 88% seen once, with 5.9% in the top ten. The source was CD8+ T cells from peripheral blood mononuclear cells, collected after pregnancy. All receptors come from a female donor in good health, enrolled as a control in a pregnancy study. The CDR3 runs from the conserved cysteine through the conserved F or W. The D gene is left open where the match is weak. Clone size appears in some rows only: once, few, many, or a class for an expanded clone.

size: NA; D: TRBD1; J: TRBJ2-7; V: TRBV19; DNA: TGTGCCAGTAGTACGACCAGACAGGGGAGGAGGCGCGAGCAGTACTTC; CDR3: CASSTTRQGRRREQYF
size: NA; D: NA; J: TRBJ1-1; V: TRBV19; DNA: TGTGCCAGTAGTAACCCTACAGAGAACACTGAAGCTTTCTTT; CDR3: CASSNPTENTEAFF
size: NA; D: TRBD2; J: TRBJ2-1; V: TRBV6-4; DNA: TGTGCCAGCAGTCCTCGAGCGGGGAGTGGTGATGAGCAGTTCTTC; CDR3: CASSPRAGSGDEQFF
size: NA; D: NA; J: TRBJ1-1; V: TRBV2; DNA: TGTGCCAGCAGTGAAGGAAAGCGTGAAGCGAGGAAGTTTAATGAAGCTTTCTTT; CDR3: CASSEGKREARKFNEAFF
size: NA; D: TRBD2; J: TRBJ2-1; V: TRBV19; DNA: TGTGCCAGTAGTCCCGGGACTAGCGGGCACAATGAGCAGTTCTTC; CDR3: CASSPGTSGHNEQFF
size: NA; D: TRBD2; J: TRBJ2-1; V: TRBV9; DNA: TGTGCCAGCAGCGTTGGACTAGCCGAGAATAATGAGCAGTTCTTC; CDR3: CASSVGLAENNEQFF
size: NA; D: TRBD2; J: TRBJ2-7; V: TRBV6-1; DNA: TGTGCCAGCAGCTCCGGGGGGTACGAGCAGTACTTC; CDR3: CASSSGGYEQYF
size: NA; D: TRBD1; J: TRBJ2-3; V: TRBV5-4; DNA: TGTGCCAGCAGCTTGCCCGACAGGGGGGAAGCAGATACGCAGTATTTT; CDR3: CASSLPDRGEADTQYF
size: once; D: NA; J: TRBJ2-5; V: TRBV27; DNA: TGTGCCAGCGGGAAAAAGGGGCTCTGGGAGACCCAGTACTTC; CDR3: CASGKKGLWETQYF
size: NA; D: NA; J: TRBJ2-3; V: TRBV7-9; DNA: TGTGCCAGCAGCTTAGGGGCCGGGGGGCCCACAGATACGCAGTATTTT; CDR3: CASSLGAGGPTDTQYF
size: NA; D: NA; J: TRBJ2-3; V: TRBV2; DNA: TGTGCCAGCAGTGCAGGGGTGACAGATACGCAGTATTTT; CDR3: CASSAGVTDTQYF
size: NA; D: NA; J: TRBJ1-3; V: TRBV27; DNA: TGTGCCAGCAGTTCAGGAGGACCGAACTCTGGAAACACCATATATTTT; CDR3: CASSSGGPNSGNTIYF
size: NA; D: TRBD2; J: TRBJ2-3; V: TRBV10-3; DNA: TGTGCCATCGGGATAGCGGGGGATGGTACGCAGTATTTT; CDR3: CAIGIAGDGTQYF
size: NA; D: NA; J: TRBJ2-1; V: TRBV9; DNA: TGTGCCAGCAGCCCCCAGGGCACAGAGCAGTTCTTC; CDR3: CASSPQGTEQFF
size: NA; D: NA; J: TRBJ1-3; V: TRBV5-4; DNA: TGTGCCAGCAGCTTGGGCACCCGAGCAGGAAACACCATATATTTT; CDR3: CASSLGTRAGNTIYF
size: NA; D: TRBD2; J: TRBJ2-1; V: TRBV7-6; DNA: TGTGCCAGCAGACGGACTAGCGGGCCTTACAATGAGCAGTTCTTC; CDR3: CASRRTSGPYNEQFF
size: NA; D: NA; J: TRBJ2-2; V: TRBV7-9; DNA: TGTGCCAGCAGCTTAGGACTAAACACCGGGGAGCTGTTTTTT; CDR3: CASSLGLNTGELFF
size: NA; D: TRBD1; J: TRBJ2-5; V: TRBV25-1; DNA: TGTGCCAGCTCCACAGGGGGCCTGGTGGAGACCCAGTACTTC; CDR3: CASSTGGLVETQYF
size: once; D: NA; J: TRBJ1-3; V: TRBV7-3; DNA: TGTGCCAGCAGCCCAGAAGGGCTTGGAGGAGGCTCTGGAAACACCATATATTTT; CDR3: CASSPEGLGGGSGNTIYF
size: NA; D: NA; J: TRBJ1-1; V: TRBV27; DNA: TGTGCCAGCAGTTTTACTTCCGAAGCTTTCTTT; CDR3: CASSFTSEAFF
size: NA; D: NA; J: TRBJ1-6; V: TRBV15; DNA: TGTGCCACCAGCAGAGATCGGGGGAGCGGTGGTAATTCACCCCTCCACTTT; CDR3: CATSRDRGSGGNSPLHF
size: once; D: TRBD1; J: TRBJ2-3; V: TRBV7-3; DNA: TGTGCCAGCAGCTCCGGACCGGGACAGGGTGTAAATACGCAGTATTTT; CDR3: CASSSGPGQGVNTQYF
size: NA; D: NA; J: TRBJ2-1; V: TRBV27; DNA: TGTGCCAGCAGTTTATCGGCCAGAATGGATGAGCAGTTCTTC; CDR3: CASSLSARMDEQFF
size: once; D: TRBD2; J: TRBJ2-3; V: TRBV4-3; DNA: TGCGCCAGCAGCTTAACGTCGCTAGCGGGGGTGTCAGATACGCAGTATTTT; CDR3: CASSLTSLAGVSDTQYF
size: NA; D: TRBD2; J: TRBJ2-3; V: TRBV4-2; DNA: TGTGCCAGCAGCCATTCACTAGCGGGGGTGGCAGATACGCAGTATTTT; CDR3: CASSHSLAGVADTQYF
size: NA; D: NA; J: TRBJ2-3; V: TRBV7-9; DNA: TGTGCCAGCAGCTTAACCCGGTTCGACAGGGAGGCAGATACGCAGTATTTT; CDR3: CASSLTRFDREADTQYF
size: NA; D: NA; J: TRBJ2-1; V: TRBV7-3; DNA: TGTGCCAGCAGCCGGGGACTCCCCTCCTACAATGAGCAGTTCTTC; CDR3: CASSRGLPSYNEQFF
size: NA; D: NA; J: TRBJ1-1; V: TRBV19; DNA: TGTGCCAGTAGTATTACAGGGAACACTGAAGCTTTCTTT; CDR3: CASSITGNTEAFF
size: NA; D: TRBD2; J: TRBJ2-3; V: TRBV4-2; DNA: TGTGCCAGCAGCCAAGATCCTCCGGGGGGGGAAGATACGCAGTATTTT; CDR3: CASSQDPPGGEDTQYF
size: NA; D: NA; J: TRBJ2-1; V: TRBV6-1; DNA: TGTGCCAGCGGGGAGAGGTCATCCCACAATGAGCAGTTCTTC; CDR3: CASGERSSHNEQFF
size: NA; D: NA; J: TRBJ2-5; V: TRBV4-1; DNA: TGCGCCAGCAGCCAAGAAGGAGGTGGGCAAGAGACCCAGTACTTC; CDR3: CASSQEGGGQETQYF
size: NA; D: TRBD1; J: TRBJ1-2; V: TRBV9; DNA: TGTGCCAGCAGCGGGAGGGGGCTTGGCTACACCTTC; CDR3: CASSGRGLGYTF
size: NA; D: NA; J: TRBJ1-1; V: TRBV4-1; DNA: TGCGCCAGCAGCCAAGAGTGGGCGAACACTGAAGCTTTCTTT; CDR3: CASSQEWANTEAFF
size: NA; D: TRBD2; J: TRBJ2-1; V: TRBV4-2; DNA: TGTGCCAGCAGCCAAGTTAGCGGGGGGGGGAATGAGCAGTTCTTC; CDR3: CASSQVSGGGNEQFF
size: few; D: NA; J: TRBJ1-5; V: TRBV19; DNA: TGTGCCAGTAGTCCTGGACAGCCTAATGACAATCAGCCCCAGCATTTT; CDR3: CASSPGQPNDNQPQHF
size: NA; D: TRBD1; J: TRBJ1-2; V: TRBV19; DNA: TGTGCCAGTGGTTCCAGGGGGCGGTACTATGGCTACACCTTC; CDR3: CASGSRGRYYGYTF
size: NA; D: NA; J: TRBJ2-5; V: TRBV27; DNA: TGTGCCAGCAACCAAGGGGGACATTACCAAGAGACCCAGTACTTC; CDR3: CASNQGGHYQETQYF
size: NA; D: NA; J: TRBJ2-1; V: TRBV7-9; DNA: TGTGCCAGCAGCTCTGGGAGCTCCACGTTCTTC; CDR3: CASSSGSSTFF
size: NA; D: TRBD1; J: TRBJ1-5; V: TRBV7-9; DNA: TGTGCCAGCAGCGATACAGGGGATGGGTTGGGCAATCAGCCCCAGCATTTT; CDR3: CASSDTGDGLGNQPQHF
size: NA; D: NA; J: TRBJ1-1; V: TRBV11-3; DNA: TGTGCCAGCAGCTTAACAGGGAACACTGAAGCTTTCTTT; CDR3: CASSLTGNTEAFF
size: NA; D: NA; J: TRBJ1-1; V: TRBV5-6; DNA: TGTGCCAGCAGCTTCGAAGAGCTTGAAGCTTTCTTT; CDR3: CASSFEELEAFF
size: NA; D: TRBD1; J: TRBJ1-3; V: TRBV7-9; DNA: TGTGCCAGCAACGAAGAGGGACAGAGGGACACCATATATTTT; CDR3: CASNEEGQRDTIYF
size: NA; D: NA; J: TRBJ1-6; V: TRBV7-8; DNA: TGTGCCAGCAGCCTGACAGGCCCCAATTCACCCCTCCACTTT; CDR3: CASSLTGPNSPLHF
size: NA; D: NA; J: TRBJ1-4; V: TRBV4-1; DNA: TGCGCCAGCAGCCAAGACGTCCGGAATGAAAAACTGTTTTTT; CDR3: CASSQDVRNEKLFF
size: once; D: TRBD2; J: TRBJ2-7; V: TRBV6-5; DNA: TGTGCCAGCATTGAGACGGGGGGATACGAGCAGTACTTC; CDR3: CASIETGGYEQYF
size: NA; D: NA; J: TRBJ1-5; V: TRBV6-1; DNA: TGTGCCAGCAGTGAACAAGTGGGGGGGGCACAGCCCCAGCATTTT; CDR3: CASSEQVGGAQPQHF
size: NA; D: NA; J: TRBJ2-7; V: TRBV19; DNA: TGTGCCAGTATGAACACCTTCTACGAGCAGTACTTC; CDR3: CASMNTFYEQYF
size: NA; D: NA; J: TRBJ2-1; V: TRBV25-1; DNA: TGTGCCAGCAGTGAATCACTCAATGAGCAGTTCTTC; CDR3: CASSESLNEQFF
size: NA; D: NA; J: TRBJ2-3; V: TRBV6-1; DNA: TGTGCCAGCAGTGACGGACTGGCGGGATGGCAGTATTTT; CDR3: CASSDGLAGWQYF
size: NA; D: NA; J: TRBJ2-5; V: TRBV6-6; DNA: TGTGCCAGCAGCCACAGCGGCCAAGAGACCCAGTACTTC; CDR3: CASSHSGQETQYF
size: NA; D: NA; J: TRBJ2-7; V: TRBV10-2; DNA: TGCGCCAGCAGTGGCGCCGGCTCCTACGAGCAGTACTTC; CDR3: CASSGAGSYEQYF
size: NA; D: NA; J: TRBJ2-7; V: TRBV5-5; DNA: TGTGCCAGCAGCTTGGCCCAGGGTGTGCTAGAATACGAGCAGTACTTC; CDR3: CASSLAQGVLEYEQYF
size: NA; D: NA; J: TRBJ2-7; V: TRBV30; DNA: TGTGCCTGGAGTGTAGGTCGCGGGGGACACTACGAGCAGTACTTC; CDR3: CAWSVGRGGHYEQYF
size: NA; D: NA; J: TRBJ2-7; V: TRBV29-1; DNA: TGCAGCGTTGACCGGGGATCCTACGAGCAGTACTTC; CDR3: CSVDRGSYEQYF
size: NA; D: NA; J: TRBJ2-3; V: TRBV4-3; DNA: TGCGCCAGCAGCCAAGAGACGGAGTTTAGCACAGATACGCAGTATTTT; CDR3: CASSQETEFSTDTQYF
size: few; D: NA; J: TRBJ1-1; V: TRBV27; DNA: TGTGCCAGCCGCCTTGGGGGGACTGAAGCTTTCTTT; CDR3: CASRLGGTEAFF
size: NA; D: TRBD1; J: TRBJ2-1; V: TRBV6-5; DNA: TGTGCCAGCAGCCCGGGACAGACCTACAATGAGCAGTTCTTC; CDR3: CASSPGQTYNEQFF